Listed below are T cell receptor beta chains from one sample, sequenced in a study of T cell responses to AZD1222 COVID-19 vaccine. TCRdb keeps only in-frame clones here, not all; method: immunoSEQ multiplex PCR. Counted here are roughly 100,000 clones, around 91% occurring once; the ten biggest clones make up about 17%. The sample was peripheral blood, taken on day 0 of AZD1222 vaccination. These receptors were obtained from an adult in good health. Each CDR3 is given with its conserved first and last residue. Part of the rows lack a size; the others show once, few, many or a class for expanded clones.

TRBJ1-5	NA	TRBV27	CASSPEQGFGNQPQHF
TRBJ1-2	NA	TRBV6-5	CASRISGSPGYTF
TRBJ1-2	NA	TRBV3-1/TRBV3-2	CASSHTGERYGYTF
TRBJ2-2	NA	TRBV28	CASSQSRGELFF
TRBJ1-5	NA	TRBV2	CASGLIWTGGNQPQHF
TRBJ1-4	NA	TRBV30	CAWSNRWKLFF
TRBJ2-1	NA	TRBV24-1	CATSDSGGRDEQFF
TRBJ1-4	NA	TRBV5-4	CASKQGVTPNEKLFF
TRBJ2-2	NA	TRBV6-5	CTSGFNTGELFF
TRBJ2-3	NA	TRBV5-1	CASSQTRGYDTQYF
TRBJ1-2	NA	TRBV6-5	CASSYGTLYGYTF
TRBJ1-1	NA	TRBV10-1	CASSETRGTEAFF
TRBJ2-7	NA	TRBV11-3	CASSSTSGANYEQYF
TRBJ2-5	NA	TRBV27	CASSLSYRGETQYF
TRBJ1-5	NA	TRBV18	CASSPGTGGFGSNQPQHF
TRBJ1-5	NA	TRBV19	CASSIGPPQHF
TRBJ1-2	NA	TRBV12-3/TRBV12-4	CASSLATYYGYTF
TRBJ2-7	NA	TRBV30	CAWGSGISYEQYF
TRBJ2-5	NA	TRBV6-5	CASSYRAGGDQETQYF
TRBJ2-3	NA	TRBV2	CAFIWEVTDTQYF
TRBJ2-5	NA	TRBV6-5	CASSYSMGQGQETQYF
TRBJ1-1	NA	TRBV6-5	CASSRTQGGKEAFF
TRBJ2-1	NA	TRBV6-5	CASSYSILLNEQFF
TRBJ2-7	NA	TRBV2	CASWDRGLFEQYF
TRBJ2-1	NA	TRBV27	CASSLTGALDEQFF
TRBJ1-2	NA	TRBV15	CATSRAGTGVSYGYTF
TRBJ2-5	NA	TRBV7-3	CASSHTLLETQYF
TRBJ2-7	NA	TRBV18	CASSPLGQGTYEQYF
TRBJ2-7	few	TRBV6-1	CASSEGLLEQYF
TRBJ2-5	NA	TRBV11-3	CASSLVGTSGQETQYF
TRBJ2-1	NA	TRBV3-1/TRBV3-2	CASSQEGTGDEQFF
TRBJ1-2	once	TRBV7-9	CASSLGGYGYTF
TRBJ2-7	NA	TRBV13	CASSPAVRTYEQYF
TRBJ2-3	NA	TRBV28	CASSLAYGGAVDTQYF
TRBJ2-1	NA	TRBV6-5	CASSTRVSYNEQFF
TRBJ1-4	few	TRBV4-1	CASSQTGGPAAGEKLFF
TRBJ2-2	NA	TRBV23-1	CASSQRTDNTGELFF
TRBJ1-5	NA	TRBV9	CASSVGSGQPQHF
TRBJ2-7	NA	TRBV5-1	CASSLDLYEQYF
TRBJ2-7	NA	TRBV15	CATSRVGWRGPEQYF
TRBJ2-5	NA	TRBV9	CASSVEGQGGETQYF
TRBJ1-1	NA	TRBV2	CASSVLNAEAFF
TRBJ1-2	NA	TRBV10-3	CAISDSLGRGDYGYTF
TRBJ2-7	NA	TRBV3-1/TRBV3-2	CASSQGGLYEQYF
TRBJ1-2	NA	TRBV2	CASRILRGYTF
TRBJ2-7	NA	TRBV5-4	CASSPRQGIYEQYF
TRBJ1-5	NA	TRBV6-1	CASSKDRVLFSNQPQHF
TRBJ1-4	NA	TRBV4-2	CASSQDGGGSNEKLFF
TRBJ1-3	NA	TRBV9	CASSAQGGPGNTIYF
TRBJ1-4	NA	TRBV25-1	CASSEGDRFGKLFF
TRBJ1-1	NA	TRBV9	CASSVDLNTEAFF
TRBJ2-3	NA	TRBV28	CAAGGFSTDTQYF
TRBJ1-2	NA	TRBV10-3	CAISEPGQGGYTF
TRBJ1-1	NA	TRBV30	CATKGYENTEAFF